This TCR beta chain is drawn from a study of cytomegalovirus exposure and HLA in healthy donors. General observations from the study: Reports indicate that TCR beta sequences accurately predicted the HLA-A and HLA-B alleles of most subjects.

Germline V lookup: CDR1 SGDLS, CDR2 YYNGEE. V lost 0 bases to trimming and J lost 7 bases, with 13 bases between them. This CDR3 is 14 amino acids long. The PCR was carried out with 60 Vbeta primers and 13 Jbeta primers. Sequencing was performed with immunoSEQ multiplex PCR; in TCRdb, only in-frame clones are kept and a portion is missing. This specimen shows fewer than 150,000 clones; the ten leading clones hold about 2.1%. Worth noting for this clone: Its antigen is unknown.

The chain couples TRBV9 to TRBJ1-2, with a possible D match to TRBD1 (6 bases). Sequenced material: PBMCs. The receptor comes from a woman in her sixties or seventies in good health and CMV-seronegative. CDR3 in amino acids: CASSVDPAGVGYTF. The CDR3 nucleotides are TGTGCCAGCAGCGTAGATCCGGCAGGGGTTGGCTACACCTTC.